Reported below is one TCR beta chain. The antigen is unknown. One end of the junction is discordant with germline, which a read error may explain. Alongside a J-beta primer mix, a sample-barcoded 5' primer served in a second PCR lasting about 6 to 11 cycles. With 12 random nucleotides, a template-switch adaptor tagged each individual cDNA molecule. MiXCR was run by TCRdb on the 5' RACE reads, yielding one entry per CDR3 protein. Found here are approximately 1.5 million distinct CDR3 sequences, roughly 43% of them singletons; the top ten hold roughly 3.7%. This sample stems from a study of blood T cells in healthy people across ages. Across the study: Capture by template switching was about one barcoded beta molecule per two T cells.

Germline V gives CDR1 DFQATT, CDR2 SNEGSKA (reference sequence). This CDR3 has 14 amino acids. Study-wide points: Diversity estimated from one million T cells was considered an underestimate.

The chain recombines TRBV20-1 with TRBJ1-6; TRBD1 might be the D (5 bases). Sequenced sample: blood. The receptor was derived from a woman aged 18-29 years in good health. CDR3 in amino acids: CNARPGLGNSPLHF. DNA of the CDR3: TGCAATGCTAGACCAGGGCTCGGCAATTCACCCCTCCACTTT.